The rows below give T cell receptor beta chains drawn from one sample of a study of blood T cell repertoires in COVID-19. Libraries were prepared by immunoSEQ multiplex PCR; TCRdb keeps only in-frame clonotypes and omits some of them. The sample lists about 410,000 clones; 75% to 90% were seen once. The material sequenced was peripheral blood. The receptors come from a woman aged 25 to 45 with active or convalescent COVID-19. The CDR3 runs from the conserved cysteine through the conserved F or W. A D gene is named only where the DNA matches it firmly. Expanded clones are given a class, and other clones once, few, many or no size at all.

V: TRBV25-1; size: -; D: -; J: TRBJ1-1; DNA: TGTGCCAGCAGTGAAAAGCACGGGGGTGTCGGCACTGAAGCTTTCTTT; CDR3: CASSEKHGGVGTEAFF
V: TRBV3-1/TRBV3-2; size: few; D: TRBD2; J: TRBJ2-7; DNA: TGTGCCAGCAGGCTAGGGACTAGCGGGATAGTGTTCTTC; CDR3: CASRLGTSGIVFF
V: TRBV7-9; size: -; D: TRBD2; J: TRBJ2-1; DNA: TGTGCCAGCAGCTTAGCTTGGACTAGCGGGAGTGATGAGCAGTTCTTC; CDR3: CASSLAWTSGSDEQFF
V: TRBV4-1; size: -; D: TRBD2; J: TRBJ2-3; DNA: TGCGCCAGCAGCCAAGAGGGAGCGGGAACGAGCACAGATACGCAGTATTTT; CDR3: CASSQEGAGTSTDTQYF
V: TRBV6-1; size: -; D: -; J: TRBJ2-6; DNA: TGTGCCAGCAGTGACACAGACTCTGGGGCCAACGTCCTGACTTTC; CDR3: CASSDTDSGANVLTF
V: TRBV27; size: -; D: TRBD1; J: TRBJ1-2; DNA: TGTGCCAGCAGCGACAGGGGGAACTATGGCTACACCTTC; CDR3: CASSDRGNYGYTF
V: TRBV10-3; size: -; D: -; J: TRBJ1-5; DNA: TGTGCCATCAGTGAGTCTCGGGGGGCGCGAGAGCCCCAGCATTTT; CDR3: CAISESRGAREPQHF
V: TRBV7-2; size: -; D: -; J: TRBJ2-1; DNA: TGTGCCAGCAGCTTAGTGGCTAGCGACTACAATGAGCAGTTCTTC; CDR3: CASSLVASDYNEQFF
V: TRBV15; size: -; D: -; J: TRBJ1-6; DNA: TGTGCCACCAGCATGGGGGGGGGACTTTATAATTCACCCCTCCACTTT; CDR3: CATSMGGGLYNSPLHF
V: TRBV6-5; size: -; D: TRBD2; J: TRBJ2-1; DNA: TGTGCCAGCAGCAGGACTAGCGGGGGGGATGAGCAGTTCTTC; CDR3: CASSRTSGGDEQFF
V: TRBV2; size: -; D: TRBD1; J: TRBJ1-6; DNA: TGTGCCAGCAGTACGGGACAGCGGAATTCACCCCTCCACTTT; CDR3: CASSTGQRNSPLHF
V: TRBV19; size: -; D: TRBD2; J: TRBJ2-7; DNA: TGTGCCAGTAGTATTGCGGGGGGAAGGGCCTACGAGCAGTACTTC; CDR3: CASSIAGGRAYEQYF
V: TRBV5-6; size: -; D: TRBD1; J: TRBJ2-2; DNA: TGTGCCAGCAGCCCGGGACAGGGGGCGTACACCGGGGAGCTGTTTTTT; CDR3: CASSPGQGAYTGELFF
V: TRBV12-5; size: -; D: -; J: TRBJ1-1; DNA: TGTGCTAGTGGCCCTTCGACAGGGAACACTGAAGCTTTCTTT; CDR3: CASGPSTGNTEAFF
V: TRBV30; size: few; D: -; J: TRBJ1-1; DNA: TGTGCCTGGAGTGTACGAGCGACAGTAAACACTGAAGCTTTCTTT; CDR3: CAWSVRATVNTEAFF
V: TRBV7-6; size: -; D: -; J: TRBJ1-1; DNA: TGTGCCAGCAGCTTAGAGAGGGCAGGGGCGAACACTGAAGCTTTCTTT; CDR3: CASSLERAGANTEAFF
V: TRBV2; size: -; D: -; J: TRBJ1-2; DNA: TGTGCCAGCAGCTCGGGGGTCTTGGGAGGCTACACCTTC; CDR3: CASSSGVLGGYTF
V: TRBV18; size: -; D: -; J: TRBJ1-1; DNA: TGTGCCAGCTCACCGACAGGATTGAACACTGAAGCTTTCTTT; CDR3: CASSPTGLNTEAFF
V: TRBV6-5; size: -; D: TRBD1; J: TRBJ1-2; DNA: TGTGCCAGCACCAGGACAGGGGGCTGGTATGGCTACACCTTC; CDR3: CASTRTGGWYGYTF
V: TRBV19; size: few; D: -; J: TRBJ1-6; DNA: TGTGCCAGTACCAAAAGCGACGGTAATTCACCCCTCCACTTT; CDR3: CASTKSDGNSPLHF
V: TRBV9; size: -; D: TRBD1; J: TRBJ1-3; DNA: TGTGCCAGCAGCGTTTCACAGGGGAACGCCGGAAACACCATATATTTT; CDR3: CASSVSQGNAGNTIYF
V: TRBV10-3; size: -; D: TRBD1; J: TRBJ2-1; DNA: TGTGCCATCAGTGGAACCAACAGGGGCAATGAGCAGTTCTTC; CDR3: CAISGTNRGNEQFF